This TCR beta chain was observed in a study of T cell responses to AZD1222 COVID-19 vaccine. Broader study findings: Baseline testing showed seropositivity in only a handful of AZD1222 recipients. Spike-specific TCR breadth and depth both grew after two AZD1222 doses.

As for this clone: The antigen remains undetermined.

Germline CDR1 SGHRS, CDR2 YFSETQ. There are 16 residues in the CDR3. With 0 bases clipped from V and 6 bases from J, the junction kept 8 bases outside the gene matches. Libraries were prepared by immunoSEQ multiplex PCR; TCRdb keeps only in-frame clonotypes and omits some of them. The data hold some 150,000 clones, with just over 90% observed a single time. The TCR originated in an adult in good health. The material was peripheral blood, obtained on day 0 of AZD1222 vaccination. V gene TRBV5-1 combines with J gene TRBJ2-3, with 9 bases that match TRBD2. The CDR3 region is CASSLGLAVADDTQYF. CDR3 nucleotide sequence: TGCGCCAGCAGCTTGGGACTAGCGGTCGCGGATGATACGCAGTATTTT. The full variable domain, its missing parts supplied by reference TRBV5-1 and TRBJ2-3, is KAGVTQTPRYLIKTRGQQVTLSCSPISGHRSVSWYQQTPGQGLQFLFEYFSETQRNKGNFPGRFSGRQFSNSRSEMNVSTLELGDSALYLCASSLGLAVADDTQYFGPGTRLTVL.